Each of the 28 T cell receptor beta chains below was sequenced from the same sample in a study of T cell changes during pregnancy in multiple sclerosis. TCRdb's copy holds only in-frame clones and misses some; the assay was immunoSEQ multiplex PCR. The table has 40,000 to 50,000 clones, almost 95% seen once. Here the sequenced sample was CD4+ T cells from peripheral blood mononuclear cells, taken in the second trimester of pregnancy. The origin of the receptors is a female donor in good health, enrolled as a control in a pregnancy study.

The rearrangement links TRBV4-3 to TRBJ2-7, with D tentatively TRBD1 (6 bases). Germline CDR1 LGHNA, CDR2 YSLEER. CDR3 length: 15 amino acids. Trimming pared 4 bases from V and 3 bases from J, leaving 16 bases between. CDR3 coding DNA: TGCGCCAGCAGCCCCACCAGAACAGGGAACTACGAGCAGTACTTC. It translates to CASSPTRTGNYEQYF.

This clone was found once. The rearrangement links TRBV18 to TRBJ2-7, with 12 nucleotides matching TRBD2. V lost 3 bases to trimming and J lost 5 bases; unmatched junction nucleotides: 5. CDR3 length: 15 amino acids. Germline V gene data show CDR1 as KGHSH and CDR2 as LQKENI. The CDR3 nucleotides read TGTGCCAGCTCACCTACCGGGACTAGCGGGCACGAGCAGTACTTC. Translation gives CASSPTGTSGHEQYF.

The chain has TRBV11-2 and TRBJ1-1; D gene uncertain. Trimming left V 5 bases short and J 3 bases short, with 4 bases between. Germline-derived CDR1 and CDR2 are SGHAT and FQNNGV. The CDR3 contains 11 residues. The CDR3, as DNA: TGTGCCAGCAGCGCGGACACTGAAGCTTTCTTT. Protein: CASSADTEAFF.

V usage is TRBV15 and J usage is TRBJ2-5; D might be TRBD2 (7 bases). This CDR3 spans 17 amino acids. The V gene's germline CDR1 is LNHNV and CDR2 YYDKDF (reference sequence). With 1 base removed from V and 5 bases from J, the gap between germline ends came to 20 bases. The CDR3 DNA sequence: TGTGCCACCAGCAGAGTAAGGGGGACTACCAGCTCCGAGACCCAGTACTTC. This translates into CATSRVRGTTSSETQYF.

In this sample, this clone turned up once. V is TRBV7-2 and J is TRBJ1-2; TRBD1 is a possible D gene (6 bases). In germline, CDR1 is SGHTA, CDR2 FQGNSA. V dropped 2 bases and J dropped 8 bases, with 9 bases sitting between them. The CDR3 covers 12 residues. CDR3 in amino acids: CASSLTGGGYTF. For the CDR3, the DNA is TGTGCCAGCAGCTTAACGGGGGGCGGCTACACCTTC.

The V call is TRBV7-9, the J call TRBJ1-2, with D perhaps TRBD1 (5 bases). The germline V gene has CDR1 SEHNR and CDR2 FQNEAQ (reference sequence). V lost 0 bases to trimming and J lost 5 bases, with 22 bases between them. The CDR3 has 18 amino acids. In nucleotides, the CDR3 is TGTGCCAGCAGCTTAGCTACCGGCGGGGGACTGGTCTCGTATGGCTACACCTTC. Translating gives CASSLATGGGLVSYGYTF.

The CDR3 loop reads CASSSGQGEAETQYF. DNA of the CDR3: TGTGCCAGCAGCTCCGGACAGGGAGAAGCGGAGACCCAGTACTTC. The rearrangement uses TRBV11-3 and TRBJ2-5; 8 nucleotides match TRBD1. The germline CDR1 and CDR2 sequences are SGHNT and YENEEA. This CDR3 is built from 15 residues. The trim removed 4 bases at V and 5 bases at J, leaving 9 bases unmatched. Drawing the rest from reference TRBV11-3 and TRBJ2-5, the complete variable domain is EAGVVQSPRYKIIEKKQPVAFWCNPISGHNTLYWYLQNLGQGPELLIRYENEEAVDDSQLPKDRFSAERLKGVDSTLKIQPAELGDSAVYLCASSSGQGEAETQYFGPGTRLLVL.

This chain joins TRBV15 and TRBJ1-1; TRBD1 matches at 9 bases. Germline V lookup: CDR1 LNHNV, CDR2 YYDKDF (reference sequence). The CDR3 extends over 14 amino acids. J lost 7 bases, V lost 5 bases, and 8 bases had no gene match. CDR3 sequence (DNA): TGTGCCACCAGCCATCTACAGGGGGCTGATGAAGCTTTCTTT. Translation gives CATSHLQGADEAFF.

This clone was picked up one time. The chain has TRBV5-1 and TRBJ1-4, with 7 bases lining up with TRBD1. The CDR3 is 14 residues long. V gave up 6 bases and J gave up 5 bases; unmatched junction bases: 7. Germline CDR1 SGHRS, CDR2 YFSETQ. As DNA, the CDR3 is TGCGCCAGCACCTCACAGGGGTTAAATGAAAAACTGTTTTTT. Amino acids: CASTSQGLNEKLFF.

The rearrangement joins TRBV15 to TRBJ1-6; 7 bases match TRBD1. This CDR3 is built from 16 residues. Per germline, CDR1 LNHNV and CDR2 YYDKDF (reference sequence). V trimming: 0 bases; J trimming: 12 bases; junction bases outside the gene matches: 11. The CDR3 loop reads CATSRDLETGMGPLHF. CDR3 DNA: TGTGCCACCAGCAGAGATCTGGAGACAGGGATGGGACCCCTCCACTTT. Complete variable domain (other parts from reference TRBV15 and TRBJ1-6): DAMVIQNPRYQVTQFGKPVTLSCSQTLNHNVMYWYQQKSSQAPKLLFHYYDKDFNNEADTPDNFQSRRPNTSFCFLDIRSPGLGDTAMYLCATSRDLETGMGPLHFGNGTRLTVT.

The V and J genes are TRBV15 and TRBJ1-2, with TRBD1 identical over 10 bases. The germline V gene encodes CDR1 LNHNV and CDR2 YYDKDF (reference sequence). There are 16 residues in the CDR3. Trimming removed 2 bases from V and 3 bases from J; junction bases left unmatched: 6. The CDR3 loop reads CATSRMTGGADYGYTF. CDR3 coding DNA: TGTGCCACCAGCAGAATGACAGGGGGCGCGGACTATGGCTACACCTTC.

This rearrangement joins TRBV7-3 to TRBJ2-2, with TRBD2 identical over 9 bases. V gave up 5 bases and J gave up 2 bases; unmatched junction bases: 6. The CDR3 loop spans 16 amino acids. Per the germline V gene, CDR1 is SGHTA and CDR2 is FQGTGA. CDR3 loop: CASSPAAGGNTGELFF. The CDR3 bases are TGTGCCAGCAGCCCAGCAGCGGGGGGTAACACCGGGGAGCTGTTTTTT.

This rearrangement joins TRBV30 to TRBJ1-6; D is unresolved. Trimming pared 3 bases from V and 12 bases from J, leaving 18 bases between. This CDR3 region has 14 residues. Looked up from germline, CDR1 is GTSNPN and CDR2 is SVGIG (reference sequence). CDR3 protein: CAWSPTRGSGPLHF. The DNA of the CDR3 is TGTGCCTGGAGCCCCACGAGAGGGAGCGGACCCCTCCACTTT.

The chain employs TRBV11-2 and TRBJ1-6; possible D gene TRBD1, 6 bases. The CDR3 runs to 15 residues. Germline CDR1 reads SGHAT; CDR2 reads FQNNGV. The germline V and J ends were trimmed by 1 base and 7 bases, with 11 bases remaining between them. DNA for the CDR3: TGTGCCAGCAGCTTAGCAGGGGAAGTCAATTCACCCCTCCACTTT. Translated, it gives CASSLAGEVNSPLHF.

This clone was counted a single time. This chain connects TRBV11-2 to TRBJ1-2; 8 bases agree with TRBD1. This CDR3 comprises 15 residues. In germline, CDR1 is SGHAT, CDR2 FQNNGV. V lost 4 bases to trimming and J lost 2 bases; unmatched junction nucleotides: 6. DNA of the CDR3: TGTGCCAGCAGCTATCCGGACAGGGCCAACTATGGCTACACCTTC. This sequence encodes CASSYPDRANYGYTF.

The V gene is TRBV5-4, the J gene TRBJ1-4; 7 nucleotides align to TRBD1. V was clipped by 0 bases and J by 0 bases; unmatched bases: 5. The CDR3 length is 17 residues. The germline CDR1 and CDR2 sequences are SGHNT and YYREEE (reference sequence). The CDR3 coding sequence is TGTGCCAGCAGCTTGGGGACAGGCGGGTCAACTAATGAAAAACTGTTTTTT. Translation: CASSLGTGGSTNEKLFF.

This chain links TRBV29-1 with TRBJ2-3; TRBD2 matches at 10 bases. J gave up 1 base and V 8 bases, and 6 bases lay outside the gene matches. The germline CDR1 and CDR2 sequences are SQVTM and ANQGSEA. The length of the CDR3 is 14 residues. This chain's CDR3 is CSSDGTSGTDTQYF. The CDR3 bases are TGCAGCAGTGACGGGACTAGCGGCACAGATACGCAGTATTTT.

The chain couples TRBV19 to TRBJ2-5, with D perhaps TRBD2 (5 bases). V was clipped by 0 bases and J by 7 bases, with 12 bases between them. The CDR3 loop spans 14 amino acids. The germline V gene has CDR1 LNHDA and CDR2 SQIVND (reference sequence). The CDR3, as DNA: TGTGCCAGTAGTATAGATCGACTGGCGGGGACCCAGTACTTC. Its protein is CASSIDRLAGTQYF.

The chain links TRBV6-1 to TRBJ2-3; no firm D call. The CDR3 extends over 14 amino acids. Germline V lookup: CDR1 MNHNS, CDR2 SASEGT. The V end was cut by 3 bases, the J end by 2 bases, with 9 bases between. The CDR3 nucleotides read TGTGCCAGCAGTGAGCCTAGACTCACAGATACGCAGTATTTT. Translating it yields CASSEPRLTDTQYF.

This rearrangement joins TRBV19 to TRBJ2-7, with TRBD2 matching over 7 bases. CDR3 length: 14 amino acids. Trimming removed 3 bases from V and 3 bases from J; junction bases left unmatched: 5. Per germline, CDR1 LNHDA and CDR2 SQIVND (reference sequence). CDR3 in DNA: TGTGCCAGTAGTATTTCGGGGGGTTACTACGAGCAGTACTTC. Translating it yields CASSISGGYYEQYF.

The chain has TRBV19 and TRBJ2-2; the D gene is possibly TRBD2 (7 bases). Germline CDR1 is LNHDA and CDR2 is SQIVND (reference sequence). Trimming took 4 bases from V and 2 from J, leaving 11 bases between them. This CDR3 comprises 15 residues. CDR3 sequence: CASSSAGANTGELFF. CDR3 nucleotide sequence: TGTGCCAGTAGTAGCGCGGGGGCTAACACCGGGGAGCTGTTTTTT.

CDR3 in amino acids: CASSARQGQNSPLHF. Written as DNA, the CDR3 is TGTGCCAGCTCAGCCCGGCAGGGGCAAAATTCACCCCTCCACTTT. The V call is TRBV18, the J call TRBJ1-6; a weak D match, TRBD1 (6 bases). The germline CDR1 and CDR2 sequences are KGHSH and LQKENI. V was pared by 5 bases and J by 7 bases, with 15 bases between. This CDR3 has 15 amino acids.

The rearrangement links TRBV19 to TRBJ2-2; 9 bases fit TRBD1. The CDR3 is 15 amino acids. Trimming cost V 7 bases and J 5 bases; bases outside gene matches: 8. Germline V gives CDR1 LNHDA, CDR2 SQIVND (reference sequence). The CDR3 sequence: CASKPDRGKTGELFF. CDR3 DNA sequence: TGTGCCAGTAAACCGGACAGGGGTAAAACCGGGGAGCTGTTTTTT.

This rearrangement joins TRBV5-8 to TRBJ2-7, with a possible D match to TRBD2 (6 bases). V gave up 5 bases and J gave up 6 bases, with 12 bases separating them. The germline CDR1 and CDR2 sequences are SGHTS and YDEGEE. CDR3 length: 12 amino acids. As DNA, the CDR3 is TGTGCCAGCAGTTGGGGGGTTGGCGAGCAGTACTTC. Translated: CASSWGVGEQYF.

The chain employs TRBV10-3 and TRBJ1-1; no clear D. This CDR3 contains 13 residues. Germline V gene data show CDR1 as ENHRY and CDR2 as SYGVKD. The V gene lost 3 bases and the J gene lost 0 bases, with 5 bases spanning the gap. The CDR3 protein is CAISDNMNTEAFF. The CDR3 DNA sequence: TGTGCCATCAGTGATAACATGAACACTGAAGCTTTCTTT.

The V gene is TRBV10-3, the J gene TRBJ1-1; TRBD1 matches 10 bases. Germline assignment: CDR1 ENHRY and CDR2 SYGVKD. This CDR3 region has 17 residues. The J segment lost 0 bases and the V segment lost 11 bases, leaving 15 bases of the junction unmatched. CDR3 nucleotides: TGTGCCGCCGAGGGACAGGGGAACCTTGGCGTGAACACTGAAGCTTTCTTT. It encodes CAAEGQGNLGVNTEAFF.

The CDR3 DNA is TGTGCCAGCTCCCTGGACTTCTACGAGCAGTACTTC. It is translated as CASSLDFYEQYF. This chain uses TRBV18 with TRBJ2-7; tentative D call: TRBD2 (5 bases). This CDR3 spans 12 amino acids. Per germline, CDR1 KGHSH and CDR2 LQKENI. V was trimmed by 6 bases and J by 3 bases, leaving 9 bases between them.

This sequence joins TRBV5-1 and TRBJ1-2; weak D call: TRBD1 (6 bases). V lost 4 bases and J 3 bases, leaving 13 bases between the germline ends. This CDR3 region has 14 residues. CDR1 is SGHRS and CDR2 is YFSETQ in the germline V gene. In DNA, the CDR3 is TGCGCCAGCAGCCCCCCCGCAGGGGACTATGGCTACACCTTC. Its translation: CASSPPAGDYGYTF. The entire variable domain, with the rest obtained from reference TRBV5-1 and TRBJ1-2, is as follows: KAGVTQTPRYLIKTRGQQVTLSCSPISGHRSVSWYQQTPGQGLQFLFEYFSETQRNKGNFPGRFSGRQFSNSRSEMNVSTLELGDSALYLCASSPPAGDYGYTFGSGTRLTVV.